This T cell receptor (beta chain) is from a study of T cell responses to AZD1222 COVID-19 vaccine. The CDR3 extends over 15 amino acids. The V segment lost 2 bases and the J segment 4 bases; nucleotides outside the gene matches: 6. Per the germline V gene, CDR1 is GTSNPN and CDR2 is SVGIG (reference sequence). Turning to this clone: Its cognate antigen is unknown.

Some clones are missing from TCRdb's copy, which holds only in-frame ones; the method was immunoSEQ multiplex PCR. The sample carries 140,000 or so clones, around 92% recorded once. General study findings and limits: Donors, mostly white British, included more females; clonal diversity was possibly underestimated. Spike-specific TCR breadth and depth went up after people got two AZD1222 doses. Regions left unmutated in variants are reportedly the target of nearly half of spike-specific TCRs. Distributed over spike, vaccine-associated CD4 TCRs predominated at 160-218 and 743-854.

This receptor was taken from an adult in good health. The chain is built from TRBV30 and TRBJ2-3, with TRBD2 matching over 10 bases. Sample: peripheral blood, taken on day 0 of AZD1222 vaccination. CDR3 region: CAWSPASGGADTQYF. The CDR3 coding sequence is TGTGCCTGGAGTCCCGCTAGCGGGGGCGCAGATACGCAGTATTTT.